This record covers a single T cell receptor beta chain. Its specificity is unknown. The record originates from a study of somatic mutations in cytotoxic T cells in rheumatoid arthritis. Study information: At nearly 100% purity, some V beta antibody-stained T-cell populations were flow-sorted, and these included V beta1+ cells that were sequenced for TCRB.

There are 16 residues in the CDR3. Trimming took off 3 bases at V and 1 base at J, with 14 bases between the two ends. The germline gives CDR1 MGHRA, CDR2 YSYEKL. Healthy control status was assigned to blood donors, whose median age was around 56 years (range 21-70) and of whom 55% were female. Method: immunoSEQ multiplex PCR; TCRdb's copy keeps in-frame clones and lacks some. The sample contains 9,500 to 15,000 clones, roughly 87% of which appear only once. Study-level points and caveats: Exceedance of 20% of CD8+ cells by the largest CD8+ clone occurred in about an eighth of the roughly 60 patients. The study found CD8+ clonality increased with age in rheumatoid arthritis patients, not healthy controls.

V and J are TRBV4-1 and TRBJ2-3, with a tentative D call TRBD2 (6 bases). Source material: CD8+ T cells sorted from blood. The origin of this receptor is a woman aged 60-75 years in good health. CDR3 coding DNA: TGCGCCAGCAGCCACCCCTTTCCGGGGGGCACAGATACGCAGTATTTT. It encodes CASSHPFPGGTDTQYF.